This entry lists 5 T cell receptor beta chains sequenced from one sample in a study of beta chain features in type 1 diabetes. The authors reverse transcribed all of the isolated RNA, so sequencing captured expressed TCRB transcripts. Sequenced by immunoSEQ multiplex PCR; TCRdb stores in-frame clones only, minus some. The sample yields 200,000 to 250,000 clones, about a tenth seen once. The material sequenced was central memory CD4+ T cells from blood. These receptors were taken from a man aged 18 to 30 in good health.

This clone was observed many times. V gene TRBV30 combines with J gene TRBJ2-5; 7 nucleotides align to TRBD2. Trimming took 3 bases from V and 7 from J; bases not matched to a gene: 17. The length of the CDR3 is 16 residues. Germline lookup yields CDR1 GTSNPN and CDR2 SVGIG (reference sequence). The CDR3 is CAWRVLRDGREGTQYF. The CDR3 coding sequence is TGTGCCTGGAGAGTACTCCGGGACGGAAGGGAGGGGACCCAGTACTTC.

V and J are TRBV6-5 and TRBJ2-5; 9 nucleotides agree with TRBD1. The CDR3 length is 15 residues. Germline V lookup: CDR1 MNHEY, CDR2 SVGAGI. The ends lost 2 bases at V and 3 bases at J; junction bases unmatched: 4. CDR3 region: CASSYLGTGKETQYF. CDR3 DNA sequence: TGTGCCAGCAGTTACCTCGGGACAGGGAAAGAGACCCAGTACTTC.

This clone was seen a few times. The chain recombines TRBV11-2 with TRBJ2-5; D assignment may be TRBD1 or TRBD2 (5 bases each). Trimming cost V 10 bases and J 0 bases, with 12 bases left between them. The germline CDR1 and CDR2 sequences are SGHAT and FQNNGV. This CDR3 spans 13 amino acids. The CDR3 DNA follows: TGTGCCACCTCTGGGGGATACCAAGAGACCCAGTACTTC. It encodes CATSGGYQETQYF.

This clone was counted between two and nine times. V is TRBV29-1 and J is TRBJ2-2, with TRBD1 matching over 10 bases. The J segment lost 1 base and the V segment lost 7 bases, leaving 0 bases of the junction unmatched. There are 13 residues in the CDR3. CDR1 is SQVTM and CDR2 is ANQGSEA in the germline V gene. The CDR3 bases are TGCAGCGGGGACAGGGGGAACACCGGGGAGCTGTTTTTT. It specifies CSGDRGNTGELFF.

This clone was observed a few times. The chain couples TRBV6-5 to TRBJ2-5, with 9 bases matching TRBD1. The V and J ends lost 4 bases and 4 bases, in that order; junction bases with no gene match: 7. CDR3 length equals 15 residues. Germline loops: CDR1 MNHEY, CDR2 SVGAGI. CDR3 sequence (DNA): TGTGCCAGCAGTTCACCGGGACAGGGTACAGAGACCCAGTACTTC. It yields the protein CASSSPGQGTETQYF.